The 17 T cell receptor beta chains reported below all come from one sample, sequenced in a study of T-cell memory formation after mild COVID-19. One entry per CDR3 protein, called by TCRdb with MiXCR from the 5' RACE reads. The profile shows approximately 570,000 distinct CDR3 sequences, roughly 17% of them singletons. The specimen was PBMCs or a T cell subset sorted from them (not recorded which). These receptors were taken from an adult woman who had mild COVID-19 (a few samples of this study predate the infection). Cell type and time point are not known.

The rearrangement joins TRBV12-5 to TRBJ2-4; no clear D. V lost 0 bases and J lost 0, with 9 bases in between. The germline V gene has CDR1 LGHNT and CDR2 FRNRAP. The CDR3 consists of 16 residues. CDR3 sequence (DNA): TGTGCTAGTGGTTTGGTACGGCGGATAGCCAAAAACATTCAGTACTTC. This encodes CASGLVRRIAKNIQYF.

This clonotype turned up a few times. DNA for the CDR3: TGTGCCAGCAGCCAAGATCCAGGACTAGCAGAAGAGACCCAGTACTTC. Translated, it gives CASSQDPGLAEETQYF. The chain uses TRBV4-2 and TRBJ2-5; TRBD2 aligns across 8 bases. CDR1 is LGHNA and CDR2 is YNFKEQ in the germline V gene. CDR3 length equals 16 residues. The V and J ends lost 0 bases and 3 bases, in that order; junction bases with no gene match: 6.

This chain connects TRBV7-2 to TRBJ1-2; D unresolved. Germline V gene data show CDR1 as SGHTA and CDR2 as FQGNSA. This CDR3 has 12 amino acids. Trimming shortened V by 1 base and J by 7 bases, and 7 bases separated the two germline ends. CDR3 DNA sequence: TGTGCCAGCAGCTTAGATTTAGGTGGCTACACCTTC. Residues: CASSLDLGGYTF.

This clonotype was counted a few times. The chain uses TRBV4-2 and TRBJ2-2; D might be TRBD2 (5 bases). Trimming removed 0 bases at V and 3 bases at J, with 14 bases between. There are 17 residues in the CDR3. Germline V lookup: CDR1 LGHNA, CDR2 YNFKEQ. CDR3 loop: CASSQDDGRRYTGELFF. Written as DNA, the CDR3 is TGTGCCAGCAGCCAAGATGACGGGCGGAGGTACACCGGGGAGCTGTTTTTT.

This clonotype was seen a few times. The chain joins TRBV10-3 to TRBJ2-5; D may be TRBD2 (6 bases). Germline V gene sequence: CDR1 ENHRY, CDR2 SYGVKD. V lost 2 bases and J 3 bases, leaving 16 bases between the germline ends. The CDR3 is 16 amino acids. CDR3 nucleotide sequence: TGTGCCATCAGTGAGGGTTCATATGGCGGGAAAGAGACCCAGTACTTC. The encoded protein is CAISEGSYGGKETQYF.

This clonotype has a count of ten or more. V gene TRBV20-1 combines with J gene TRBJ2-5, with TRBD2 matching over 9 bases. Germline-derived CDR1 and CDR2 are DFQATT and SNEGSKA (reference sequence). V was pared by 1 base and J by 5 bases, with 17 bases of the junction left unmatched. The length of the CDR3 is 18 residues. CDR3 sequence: CSARGATGGSLAGETQYF. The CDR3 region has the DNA TGCAGTGCTAGAGGGGCCACCGGGGGAAGCCTAGCGGGGGAGACCCAGTACTTC.

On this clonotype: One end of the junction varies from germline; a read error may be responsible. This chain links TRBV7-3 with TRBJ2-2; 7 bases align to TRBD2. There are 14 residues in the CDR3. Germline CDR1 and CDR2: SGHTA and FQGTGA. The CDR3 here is CATSPGGYTGELFF. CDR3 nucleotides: TGTGCCACCAGCCCCGGGGGGTACACCGGGGAGCTGTTTTTT.

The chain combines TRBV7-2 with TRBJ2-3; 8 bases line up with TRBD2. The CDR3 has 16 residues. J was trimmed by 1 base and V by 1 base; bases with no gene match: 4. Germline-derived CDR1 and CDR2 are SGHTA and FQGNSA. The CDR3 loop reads CASSLVASGRTDTQYF. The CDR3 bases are TGTGCCAGCAGCTTAGTGGCTAGCGGGCGCACAGATACGCAGTATTTT. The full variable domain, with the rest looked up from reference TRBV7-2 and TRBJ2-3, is GAGVSQSPSNKVTEKGKDVELRCDPISGHTALYWYRQSLGQGLEFLIYFQGNSAPDKSGLPSDRFSAERTGGSVSTLTIQRTQQEDSAVYLCASSLVASGRTDTQYFGPGTRLTVL.

The CDR3: CASKAGGLQETQYF. As DNA, the CDR3 is TGTGCCAGCAAGGCGGGGGGGCTTCAAGAGACCCAGTACTTC. The V gene is TRBV6-1, the J gene TRBJ2-5; TRBD2 aligns across 9 bases. With 7 bases clipped from V and 2 bases from J, the junction kept 5 bases outside the gene matches. The germline V gene encodes CDR1 MNHNS and CDR2 SASEGT. The CDR3 is made up of 14 amino acids.

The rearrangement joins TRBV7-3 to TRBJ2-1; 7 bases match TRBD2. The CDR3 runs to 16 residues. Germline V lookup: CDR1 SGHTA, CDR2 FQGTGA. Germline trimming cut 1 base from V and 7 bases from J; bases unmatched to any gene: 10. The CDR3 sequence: CASSLMGEGLVNEQFF. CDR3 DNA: TGTGCCAGCAGCTTAATGGGGGAGGGCCTCGTTAATGAGCAGTTCTTC.

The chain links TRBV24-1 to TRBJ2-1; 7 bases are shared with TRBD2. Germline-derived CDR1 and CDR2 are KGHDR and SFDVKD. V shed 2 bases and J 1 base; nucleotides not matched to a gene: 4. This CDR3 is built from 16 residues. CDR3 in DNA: TGTGCCACCAGTGATTACGGGGGGTGGTCCTACAATGAGCAGTTCTTC. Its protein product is CATSDYGGWSYNEQFF.

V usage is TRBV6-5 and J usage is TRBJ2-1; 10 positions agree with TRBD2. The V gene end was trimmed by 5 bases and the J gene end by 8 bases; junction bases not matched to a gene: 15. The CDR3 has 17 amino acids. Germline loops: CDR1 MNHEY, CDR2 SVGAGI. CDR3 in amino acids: CASSPRAKRGGRYEQFF. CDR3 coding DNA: TGTGCCAGCAGTCCCCGGGCCAAGCGGGGGGGAAGATATGAGCAGTTCTTC.

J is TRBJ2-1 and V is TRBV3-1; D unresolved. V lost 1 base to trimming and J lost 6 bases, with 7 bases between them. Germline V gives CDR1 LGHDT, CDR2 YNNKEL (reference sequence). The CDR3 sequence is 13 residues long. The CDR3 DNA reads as TGTGCCAGCAGCCAAGGAGGCCGCAATGAGCAGTTCTTC. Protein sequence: CASSQGGRNEQFF.

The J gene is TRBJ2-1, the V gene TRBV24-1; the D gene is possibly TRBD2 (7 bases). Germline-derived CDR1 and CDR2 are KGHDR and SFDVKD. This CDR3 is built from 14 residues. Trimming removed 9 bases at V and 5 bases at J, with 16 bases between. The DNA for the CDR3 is TGTGCCACCGAGGGGGGAGGGCCTAACAATGAGCAGTTCTTC. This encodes CATEGGGPNNEQFF.

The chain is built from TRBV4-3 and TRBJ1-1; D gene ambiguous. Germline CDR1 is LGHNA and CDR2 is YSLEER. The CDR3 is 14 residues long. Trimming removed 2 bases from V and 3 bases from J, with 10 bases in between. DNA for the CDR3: TGCGCCAGCAGCCAACCCGGAGCGGACACTGAAGCTTTCTTT. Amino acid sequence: CASSQPGADTEAFF.

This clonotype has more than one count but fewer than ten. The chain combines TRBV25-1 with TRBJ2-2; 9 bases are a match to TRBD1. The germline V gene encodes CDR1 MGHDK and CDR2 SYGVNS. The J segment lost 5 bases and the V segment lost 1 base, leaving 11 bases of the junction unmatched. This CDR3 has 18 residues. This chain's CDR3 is CASSESGGTGTNTGELFF. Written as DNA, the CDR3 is TGTGCCAGCAGTGAATCAGGGGGGACAGGGACAAATACCGGGGAGCTGTTTTTT.

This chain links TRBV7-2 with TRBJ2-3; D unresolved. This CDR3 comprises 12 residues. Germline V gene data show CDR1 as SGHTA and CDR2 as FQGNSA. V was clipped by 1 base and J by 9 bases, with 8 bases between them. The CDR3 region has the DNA TGTGCCAGCAGCTTAGTGGCGCGGACGCAGTATTTT. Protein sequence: CASSLVARTQYF.